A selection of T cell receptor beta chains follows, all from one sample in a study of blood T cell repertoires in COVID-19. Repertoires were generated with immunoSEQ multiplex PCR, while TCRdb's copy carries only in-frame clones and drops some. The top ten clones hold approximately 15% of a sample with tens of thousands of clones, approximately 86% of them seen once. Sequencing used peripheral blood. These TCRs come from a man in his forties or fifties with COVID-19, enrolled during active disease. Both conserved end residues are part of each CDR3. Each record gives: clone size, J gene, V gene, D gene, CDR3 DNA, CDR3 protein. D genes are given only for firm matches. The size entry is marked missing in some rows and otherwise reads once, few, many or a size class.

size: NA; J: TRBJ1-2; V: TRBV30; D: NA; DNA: TGTGCCTGGAGTACGACAGGATCTGGCTACACCTTC; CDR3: CAWSTTGSGYTF
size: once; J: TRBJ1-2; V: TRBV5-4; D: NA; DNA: TGTGCCAGCAGCGGGCGGTGGGGGGAACTTCATGGCTACACCTTC; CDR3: CASSGRWGELHGYTF
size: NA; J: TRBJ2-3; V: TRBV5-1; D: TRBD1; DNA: TGCGCCAGCAGCCCGGCGGGGACAGGGGCTCCAGATACGCAGTATTTT; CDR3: CASSPAGTGAPDTQYF
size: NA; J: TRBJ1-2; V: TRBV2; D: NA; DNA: TGTGCCAGCCGTTGGAGGGCAGGGCTAAGCGGCTACACCTTC; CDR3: CASRWRAGLSGYTF
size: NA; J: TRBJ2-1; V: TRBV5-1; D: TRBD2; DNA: TGCGCCAGCAGCTTGTTAGCGGGGGGCTCCTACAATGAGCAGTTCTTC; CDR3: CASSLLAGGSYNEQFF
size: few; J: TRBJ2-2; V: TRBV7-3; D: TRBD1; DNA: TGTGCCAGCAGCCTCAGACAGGGGGCCGGCACCGGGGAGCTGTTTTTT; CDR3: CASSLRQGAGTGELFF
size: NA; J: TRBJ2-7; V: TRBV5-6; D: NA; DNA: TGTGCCAGCAGCTCCCCGTTGCTCTACAGGGACTACGAGCAGTACTTC; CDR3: CASSSPLLYRDYEQYF
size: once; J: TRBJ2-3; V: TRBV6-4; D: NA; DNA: TGTGCCAGAAACCGGAGCACAGATACGCAGTATTTT; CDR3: CARNRSTDTQYF
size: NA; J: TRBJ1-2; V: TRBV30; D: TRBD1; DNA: TGTGCCTGGAGTCCGCGACAGGGTTCTGGCTACACCTTC; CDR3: CAWSPRQGSGYTF
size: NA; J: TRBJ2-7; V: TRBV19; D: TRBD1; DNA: TGTGCCAGTAGTATAGGACAGGGGATTCTCTCCTACGAGCAGTACTTC; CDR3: CASSIGQGILSYEQYF
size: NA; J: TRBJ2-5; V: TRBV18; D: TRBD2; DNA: TGTGCCAGCTCACCTCCGGGAGGAGATCGAGAGACCCAGTACTTC; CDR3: CASSPPGGDRETQYF
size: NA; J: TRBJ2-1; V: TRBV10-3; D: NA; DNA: TGTGCCATCCAGGAGCGGCTGGGGAATGAGCAGTTCTTC; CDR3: CAIQERLGNEQFF
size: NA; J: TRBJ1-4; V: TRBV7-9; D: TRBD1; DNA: TGTGCCAGCAGCTTACTTTCGGACAGGGGGAACGAAAAACTGTTTTTT; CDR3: CASSLLSDRGNEKLFF
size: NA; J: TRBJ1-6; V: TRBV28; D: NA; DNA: TGTGCCACCGTAGAGAGCTCCTATAATTCACCCCTCCACTTT; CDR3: CATVESSYNSPLHF
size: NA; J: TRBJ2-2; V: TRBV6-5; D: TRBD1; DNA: TGTGCCAGCAGACCGACAGGGAGTAGCGGGGAGCTGTTTTTT; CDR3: CASRPTGSSGELFF
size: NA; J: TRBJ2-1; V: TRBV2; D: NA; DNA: TGTGCCAGCATACAGGACATATCAGGGTCCAATGAGCAGTTCTTC; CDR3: CASIQDISGSNEQFF
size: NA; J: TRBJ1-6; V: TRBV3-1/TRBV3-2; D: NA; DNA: TGTGCCAGCAGCCAAGGGGCAGGGATCCCCCTCCACTTT; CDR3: CASSQGAGIPLHF
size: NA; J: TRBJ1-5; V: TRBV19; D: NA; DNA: TGTGCCAGTAGTACGGGGGTGGGTCAGCCCCAGCATTTT; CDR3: CASSTGVGQPQHF
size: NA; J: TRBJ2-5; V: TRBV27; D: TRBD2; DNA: TGTGCCAGCAGTCCCTTAGCGGGGGGCCGGGGCCAAGAGACCCAGTACTTC; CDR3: CASSPLAGGRGQETQYF
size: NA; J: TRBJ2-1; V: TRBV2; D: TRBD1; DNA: TGTGCCAGCAGTGAAGTAAAGTGGGACAGAAACAATGAGCAGTTCTTC; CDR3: CASSEVKWDRNNEQFF